The 24 T cell receptor beta chains in this list originate from one sample, sequenced in a study of blood T cell repertoires in COVID-19 (TCRdb year 2020). Library preparation used the immunoSEQ multiplex PCR assay. Here the immuneACCESS table is served through TCRdb, limited to in-frame sequences with V and J called. Missing clones are a known gap in these copies; in checked studies unresolved V genes cover under half, and the rest lacks a known reason. The sample table records fewer than 350,000 clones; around 85% of these occur just once. The leading ten clones occupy 1.5% to 2% of the sample. What was sequenced was PBMCs or T cells enriched from blood (not recorded which). The receptors originated from a woman younger than 45 who had been exposed to COVID-19.

The genes are TRBV6-6 and TRBJ2-1; 10 bases map to TRBD2. CDR3 length: 17 amino acids. CDR1 is MNHNY and CDR2 is SVGAGI in the germline V gene (reference sequence). Losses at the gene ends were 5 bases for V and 3 bases for J; bases not matched to a gene: 10. CDR3 sequence (DNA): TGTGCCAGCAGTCCAAGAAGGGCTAGCGGGGGCTACAATGAGCAGTTCTTC. Translated: CASSPRRASGGYNEQFF.

A single count supports this clone. The gene calls are TRBV12-3 or TRBV12-4 and TRBJ2-1, with D perhaps matching TRBD1 (6 bases). V was cut by 5 bases and J by 8 bases, with 10 bases left in between. The CDR3 covers 12 residues. Here the CDR3 reads CASSGQFDEQFF. CDR3 bases: TGTGCCAGCAGTGGACAGTTCGATGAGCAGTTCTTC.

The J gene is TRBJ2-1, the V gene TRBV27; 16 bases map to TRBD2. The germline V gene has CDR1 MNHEY and CDR2 SMNVEV (reference sequence). The CDR3 is made up of 15 amino acids. The trim removed 5 bases at V and 14 bases at J, leaving 9 bases unmatched. CDR3 amino acids: CASSTPGLAGGLEFF. CDR3 DNA sequence: TGTGCCAGCAGTACCCCGGGACTAGCGGGAGGGTTGGAGTTCTTC.

J is TRBJ1-2 and V is TRBV6-5; perhaps TRBD1 as D (6 bases). The CDR3 consists of 12 residues. Germline CDR1 MNHEY, CDR2 SVGAGI. Trimming removed 7 bases from V and 6 bases from J, with 12 bases in between. DNA for the CDR3: TGTGCCAGCACCCAGGGGCCAGATGGCTACACCTTC. Encoded protein: CASTQGPDGYTF.

The chain has TRBV6-6 and TRBJ2-7; tentatively, D is TRBD1 (6 bases). This CDR3 is built from 13 residues. Germline-derived CDR1 and CDR2 are MNHNY and SVGAGI (reference sequence). Between the trimmed V and J ends, which lost 4 bases and 2 bases, there was a span of 9 bases. CDR3 residues: CASSWDNAYEQYF. CDR3 coding DNA: TGTGCCAGCAGTTGGGACAACGCCTACGAGCAGTACTTC.

This chain uses TRBV9 with TRBJ2-1; 9 bases agree with TRBD2. CDR1 and CDR2 (germline): SGDLS, YYNGEE. The V and J ends lost 0 bases and 8 bases, in that order; junction bases with no gene match: 12. The CDR3 extends over 17 amino acids. CDR3 protein: CASSVEGVAGAGDEQFF. CDR3 nucleotides: TGTGCCAGCAGCGTAGAAGGAGTAGCGGGAGCTGGTGATGAGCAGTTCTTC.

V is TRBV27 and J is TRBJ2-7; TRBD1 aligns across 11 bases. The CDR3 totals 15 residues. Germline CDR1 MNHEY, CDR2 SMNVEV (reference sequence). The J segment lost 3 bases and the V segment lost 6 bases, leaving 7 bases of the junction unmatched. The CDR3 nucleotides are TGTGCCAGCAGCTTTTCCGGGACAGGGGGCTACGAGCAGTACTTC. It encodes CASSFSGTGGYEQYF.

The J gene is TRBJ1-1, the V gene TRBV6-5, with D perhaps matching TRBD1 (5 bases). V lost 6 bases to trimming and J lost 2 bases, with 10 bases between them. Germline loops: CDR1 MNHEY, CDR2 SVGAGI. There are 13 residues in the CDR3. The CDR3 coding sequence is TGTGCCAGCAGCTCGGGGGAAAACACTGAAGCTTTCTTT. Translated: CASSSGENTEAFF.

CDR3 in amino acids: CASSQDPRSEQFF. The CDR3, as DNA: TGTGCCAGCAGCCAAGACCCCCGCAGTGAGCAGTTCTTC. The chain links TRBV14 to TRBJ2-1, with D unresolved. V shed 0 bases and J shed 9 bases, with 9 bases lying between them. Germline assignment: CDR1 SGHDN and CDR2 FVKESK. CDR3 size: 13 residues.

This clone was detected a few times. The V gene is TRBV5-5, the J gene TRBJ1-5; TRBD1 might be the D (5 bases). This CDR3 is built from 15 residues. CDR1 and CDR2 (germline): SGHKS, YYEKEE (reference sequence). V was clipped by 2 bases and J by 0 bases, with 9 bases between them. Here the CDR3 reads CASSLTGYSNQPQHF. The DNA for the CDR3 is TGTGCCAGCAGCTTAACAGGATATAGCAATCAGCCCCAGCATTTT. The entire variable domain, with the rest obtained from reference TRBV5-5 and TRBJ1-5, is as follows: DAGVTQSPTHLIKTRGQQVTLRCSPISGHKSVSWYQQVLGQGPQFIFQYYEKEERGRGNFPDRFSARQFPNYSSELNVNALLLGDSALYLCASSLTGYSNQPQHFGDGTRLSIL.

The rearrangement links TRBV15 to TRBJ2-5, with D perhaps matching TRBD1 (6 bases). The CDR3 covers 16 residues. Germline-derived CDR1 and CDR2 are LNHNV and YYDKDF (reference sequence). Trimming stripped 0 bases from V and 7 bases from J, with 18 bases between. The CDR3 sequence is CATSRDLFPGVATQYF. The CDR3 DNA reads as TGTGCCACCAGCAGAGATCTTTTCCCAGGGGTTGCGACCCAGTACTTC.

The chain couples TRBV19 to TRBJ2-6, with 7 bases lining up with TRBD1. The CDR3 consists of 15 residues. Germline V gene lookup returns CDR1 LNHDA and CDR2 SQIVND (reference sequence). The junction had 10 bases not matched to a gene; V was cut back by 5 bases and J by 9 bases. The CDR3 protein is CASSFPGTADNVLTF. The DNA of the CDR3 is TGTGCCAGTAGTTTTCCCGGGACAGCGGACAACGTCCTGACTTTC.

CDR3 bases: TGTGCCAGCAGCTGGGTCAGACGACGGGAAGGCTACACCTTC. Translation: CASSWVRRREGYTF. This chain uses TRBV28 with TRBJ1-2; D is uncertain. Germline V gene lookup returns CDR1 MDHEN and CDR2 SYDVKM. Trimming took 6 bases from V and 8 from J, leaving 19 bases between them. This CDR3 spans 14 amino acids.

The chain combines TRBV25-1 with TRBJ2-1; D gene ambiguous. This CDR3 is built from 13 residues. Germline V CDR1 and CDR2: MGHDK, SYGVNS. V lost 2 bases and J 8 bases, leaving 10 bases between the germline ends. The CDR3 here is CASSEEVFHEQFF. The CDR3 DNA follows: TGTGCCAGCAGTGAAGAGGTATTCCATGAGCAGTTCTTC.

The chain has TRBV9 and TRBJ2-6; 7 bases fit TRBD1. This CDR3 contains 18 residues. V shed 0 bases, J shed 0 bases, and the junction held 6 bases outside the gene matches. CDR1 SGDLS and CDR2 YYNGEE come from the germline V gene. CDR3 bases: TGTGCCAGCAGCGTAGCTGCAGGGGGTAGCTCTGGGGCCAACGTCCTGACTTTC. Translation: CASSVAAGGSSGANVLTF. Using reference TRBV9 and TRBJ2-6 for the parts outside the CDR3, the full variable domain is DSGVTQTPKHLITATGQRVTLRCSPRSGDLSVYWYQQSLDQGLQFLIQYYNGEERAKGNILERFSAQQFPDLHSELNLSSLELGDSALYFCASSVAAGGSSGANVLTFGAGSRLTVL.

The V gene is TRBV5-1, the J gene TRBJ2-7; D gene uncertain. Per the germline V gene, CDR1 is SGHRS and CDR2 is YFSETQ. V was trimmed by 0 bases and J by 0 bases, leaving 10 bases between them. This CDR3 comprises 15 residues. This chain's CDR3 is CASSLAAQISYEQYF. CDR3 DNA sequence: TGCGCCAGCAGCTTGGCCGCACAGATCTCCTACGAGCAGTACTTC.

The chain has TRBV12-3 or TRBV12-4 and TRBJ1-3; D is unclear. This CDR3 contains 13 residues. Trimming stripped 5 bases from V and 0 bases from J, with 5 bases between. The CDR3: CASSPFSGNTIYF. Here the CDR3 DNA reads TGTGCCAGCAGTCCCTTCTCTGGAAACACCATATATTTT.

This clone was counted ten times or more. The chain combines TRBV27 with TRBJ1-1, with D perhaps TRBD1 (5 bases). The length of the CDR3 is 14 residues. Trimming shortened V by 2 bases and J by 3 bases, and 10 bases separated the two germline ends. In germline, CDR1 is MNHEY, CDR2 SMNVEV (reference sequence). CDR3 sequence: CASSLGAGDTEAFF. The DNA of the CDR3 is TGTGCCAGCAGTTTAGGCGCGGGGGACACTGAAGCTTTCTTT.

This sequence joins TRBV5-5 and TRBJ1-5; D is possibly TRBD1 (5 bases). The CDR3 has 15 amino acids. V lost 3 bases to trimming and J lost 2 bases, with 12 bases between them. Per germline, CDR1 SGHKS and CDR2 YYEKEE (reference sequence). The DNA for the CDR3 is TGTGCCAGCAGCTCAGATGGAGGGGGCAATCAGCCCCAGCATTTT. Amino acid sequence: CASSSDGGGNQPQHF.

The CDR3 loop is CASSITGASRTDTQYF. DNA of the CDR3: TGTGCCAGCAGCATTACAGGGGCTTCTAGGACAGATACGCAGTATTTT. The chain uses TRBV28 and TRBJ2-3; 7 nucleotides match TRBD1. This CDR3 has 16 residues. J was trimmed by 3 bases and V by 6 bases; bases with no gene match: 12. Germline V lookup: CDR1 MDHEN, CDR2 SYDVKM.

The rearrangement links TRBV30 to TRBJ1-1; perhaps TRBD1 as D (5 bases). The V gene lost 5 bases and the J gene lost 5 bases, with 15 bases spanning the gap. The germline gives CDR1 GTSNPN, CDR2 SVGIG (reference sequence). This CDR3 is 13 amino acids long. In DNA, the CDR3 is TGTGCCTGGGGTGAAGGGGCCTGGACTGAAGCTTTCTTT. Encoded protein: CAWGEGAWTEAFF.

This rearrangement joins TRBV21-1 to TRBJ2-2; TRBD1 is the table's D call and was not checked against the DNA. TRBV21-1 is a known pseudogene. CDR3 length equals 14 residues. CDR3 sequence (DNA): TGTGCCAGCAGCAGGGACAGATGCACCGGGGAGCTGTTTTTT. Residues: CASSRDRCTGELFF.

J is TRBJ2-1 and V is TRBV2, with 12 bases matching TRBD2. The V gene end was trimmed by 6 bases and the J gene end by 7 bases; junction bases not matched to a gene: 7. The CDR3 totals 15 residues. Germline assignment: CDR1 SNHLY and CDR2 FYNNEI. The CDR3 is CASRLGTSGPNEQFF. DNA of the CDR3: TGTGCCAGCAGACTCGGGACTAGCGGGCCTAATGAGCAGTTCTTC.

The V call is TRBV29-1, the J call TRBJ1-1; possible D gene TRBD1, 6 bases. There are 10 residues in the CDR3. The germline gives CDR1 SQVTM, CDR2 ANQGSEA. The V gene lost 2 bases and the J gene lost 10 bases, with 8 bases spanning the gap. In DNA form, the CDR3 reads TGCAGCGTTGAAAGAGGGGGAGCTTTCTTT. This sequence encodes CSVERGGAFF.